These 30 T cell receptor beta chains share one sample of origin, sequenced in a study of a mutant IDH1 vaccine in newly diagnosed glioma. These receptors lack a known antigen. TCRdb keeps only in-frame clones here, not all; method: immunoSEQ multiplex PCR. The table includes about 40,000 clones, around 83% detected once. Noted time point: week 11, during vaccination. What each vaccine dose contained was 300 ug of mutant IDH1 20-mer peptide, accompanied by topical imiquimod. The sample was PBMCs, taken from a glioma patient whose treatment included an IDH1 peptide vaccine. These receptors were collected from a man in his forties with glioma.

The V call is TRBV7-9, the J call TRBJ2-1; tentatively, D is TRBD1 (6 bases). The V gene's germline CDR1 is SEHNR and CDR2 FQNEAQ (reference sequence). The germline V and J ends were trimmed by 5 bases and 7 bases, with 12 bases remaining between them. The CDR3 extends over 13 amino acids. The CDR3 DNA follows: TGTGCCAGCAGCCTAAACAGGGTGAATGAGCAGTTCTTC. This translates into CASSLNRVNEQFF. Supplemented by reference TRBV7-9 and TRBJ2-1, the full variable domain reads DTGVSQNPRHKITKRGQNVTFRCDPISEHNRLYWYRQTLGQGPEFLTYFQNEAQLEKSRLLSDRFSAERPKGSFSTLEIQRTEQGDSAMYLCASSLNRVNEQFFGPGTRLTVL.

The chain employs TRBV10-3 and TRBJ1-1; 9 bases map to TRBD1. The CDR3 totals 16 residues. V was clipped by 5 bases and J by 3 bases; unmatched bases: 10. From germline, CDR1 is ENHRY and CDR2 SYGVKD. The CDR3 DNA reads TGTGCCATCAGTTCACAGGGGGCGGCATTGGACACTGAAGCTTTCTTT. Residues: CAISSQGAALDTEAFF.

The V gene is TRBV5-1, the J gene TRBJ2-3; TRBD2 aligns across 13 bases. This CDR3 contains 16 residues. Germline V gives CDR1 SGHRS, CDR2 YFSETQ. The V gene end was trimmed by 4 bases and the J gene end by 4 bases; junction bases not matched to a gene: 6. The CDR3 protein is CASSTRLAGGADTQYF. The CDR3 nucleotides read TGCGCCAGCAGCACCAGACTAGCGGGAGGTGCAGATACGCAGTATTTT.

The chain couples TRBV5-1 to TRBJ2-5; 10 positions match TRBD2. V shed 4 bases and J 0 bases; nucleotides not matched to a gene: 3. CDR1 SGHRS and CDR2 YFSETQ come from the germline V gene. The CDR3 extends over 15 amino acids. The CDR3 region has the DNA TGCGCCAGCAGCCCGACTAGCGGGTACCAAGAGACCCAGTACTTC. Translating it yields CASSPTSGYQETQYF.

CDR3 coding DNA: TGTGCCAGCAGTTATGGCCAGGGTGGGGCCTACGAGCAGTACTTC. Translating gives CASSYGQGGAYEQYF. The gene calls are TRBV6-5 and TRBJ2-7; D may be TRBD1 (5 bases). V gave up 3 bases and J gave up 2 bases, with 14 bases separating them. The germline V gene encodes CDR1 MNHEY and CDR2 SVGAGI. The CDR3 extends over 15 amino acids.

V gene TRBV6-4 combines with J gene TRBJ2-3, with D perhaps TRBD2 (5 bases). Germline-derived CDR1 and CDR2 are MRHNA and SNTAGT. The CDR3 has 13 residues. With 7 bases removed from V and 2 bases from J, the gap between germline ends came to 10 bases. The CDR3 loop reads CASKGGHTDTQYF. The CDR3 coding sequence is TGTGCCAGCAAGGGCGGGCACACAGATACGCAGTATTTT.

This chain joins TRBV19 and TRBJ1-5; D unresolved. Trimming cost V 7 bases and J 7 bases, with 17 bases left between them. Germline V gene lookup returns CDR1 LNHDA and CDR2 SQIVND (reference sequence). The CDR3 is 14 amino acids. This CDR3 is CASTDAGRLQPQHF. The CDR3, as DNA: TGTGCCAGTACTGATGCAGGTCGGCTCCAGCCCCAGCATTTT.

This clone was observed a single time. The rearrangement links TRBV5-1 to TRBJ2-2, with D possibly being TRBD2 (5 bases). CDR1 and CDR2 (germline): SGHRS, YFSETQ. The CDR3 is made up of 16 amino acids. V was clipped by 2 bases and J by 4 bases, with 15 bases between them. In DNA form, the CDR3 reads TGCGCCAGCAGCTTACCCAGCGGAGTCATCACCGGGGAGCTGTTTTTT. The encoded protein is CASSLPSGVITGELFF.

The J gene is TRBJ2-7, the V gene TRBV13; 8 nucleotides match TRBD1. The CDR3 runs to 16 residues. V lost 3 bases to trimming and J lost 6 bases; unmatched junction nucleotides: 13. Looked up from germline, CDR1 is PRHDT and CDR2 is FYEKMQ (reference sequence). The CDR3 protein is CASSFDRGIGLVEQYF. CDR3 nucleotides: TGTGCCAGCAGCTTCGACAGGGGAATCGGGCTGGTCGAGCAGTACTTC.

The gene calls are TRBV6-5 and TRBJ1-3; D is ambiguous. The V and J ends lost 2 bases and 4 bases respectively, with 6 bases between them. The CDR3 covers 13 residues. From germline, CDR1 is MNHEY and CDR2 SVGAGI. CDR3 residues: CASSYDLGNTIYF. The CDR3 nucleotides read TGTGCCAGCAGTTACGACCTAGGAAACACCATATATTTT.

The rearrangement uses TRBV28 and TRBJ2-6; possible D gene TRBD2, 5 bases. The length of the CDR3 is 15 residues. V was trimmed by 0 bases and J by 2 bases, leaving 5 bases between them. The germline gives CDR1 MDHEN, CDR2 SYDVKM. The CDR3 here is CASSLWEAGANVLTF. Here the CDR3 DNA reads TGTGCCAGCAGTTTATGGGAGGCTGGGGCCAACGTCCTGACTTTC.

This chain joins TRBV5-5 and TRBJ1-5; unclear D gene. Between the trimmed V and J ends, which lost 3 bases and 4 bases, there was a span of 14 bases. Germline V gives CDR1 SGHKS, CDR2 YYEKEE (reference sequence). This CDR3 contains 15 residues. DNA for the CDR3: TGTGCCAGCAGCTCGGTGGGGTTGCGGAATCAGCCCCAGCATTTT. Protein sequence: CASSSVGLRNQPQHF.

This chain joins TRBV4-1 and TRBJ2-2; D tentatively fits TRBD1 or TRBD2 (5 bases each). Trimming removed 4 bases at V and 6 bases at J, with 9 bases between. Looked up from germline, CDR1 is MGHRA and CDR2 is YSYEKL. This CDR3 has 13 amino acids. DNA for the CDR3: TGCGCCAGCAGCCGATTGGGGGCCGGGGAGCTGTTTTTT. It yields the protein CASSRLGAGELFF.

The chain employs TRBV7-2 and TRBJ2-3; no clear D. Germline values: CDR1 SGHTA, CDR2 FQGNSA. Trimming removed 5 bases at V and 0 bases at J, with 9 bases between. The CDR3 consists of 14 residues. Written as DNA, the CDR3 is TGTGCCAGCAGCCCGACTGGCAGCACAGATACGCAGTATTTT. Protein: CASSPTGSTDTQYF.

The rearrangement links TRBV7-3 to TRBJ1-2, with D possibly matching TRBD1 (6 bases). This CDR3 has 15 amino acids. Germline lookup yields CDR1 SGHTA and CDR2 FQGTGA. V lost 2 bases, J lost 8 bases, and 18 bases lay in between. As DNA, the CDR3 is TGTGCCAGCAGCTTAGAGGGGGGGAAAAATAGGGGCTACACCTTC. Protein sequence: CASSLEGGKNRGYTF.

The chain joins TRBV9 to TRBJ1-1, with 8 bases matching TRBD1. Germline values: CDR1 SGDLS, CDR2 YYNGEE. With V trimmed by 3 bases and J by 0 bases, 7 bases remained unmatched. This CDR3 spans 16 amino acids. The CDR3 here is CASSARGQGVNTEAFF. Here the CDR3 DNA reads TGTGCCAGCAGCGCCCGAGGACAGGGCGTGAACACTGAAGCTTTCTTT.

This clone was found a few times. This chain's CDR3 is CASSWGLGDGYTF. In DNA form, the CDR3 reads TGTGCCAGCAGTTGGGGATTGGGGGATGGCTACACCTTC. The chain carries TRBV6-5 and TRBJ1-2; the D gene is possibly TRBD1 (5 bases). The CDR3 runs to 13 residues. Germline V gene sequence: CDR1 MNHEY, CDR2 SVGAGI. V lost 4 bases to trimming and J lost 6 bases, with 12 bases between them.

In its sample, this clone is medium-sized. The chain joins TRBV10-3 to TRBJ1-5, with D maybe TRBD1 (5 bases). There are 14 residues in the CDR3. Germline-derived CDR1 and CDR2 are ENHRY and SYGVKD. The ends were cut back, 10 bases at V and 0 bases at J, with 13 bases in the middle. CDR3 sequence (DNA): TGTGCCACCCTCGACAGTCATAGCAATCAGCCCCAGCATTTT. It specifies CATLDSHSNQPQHF.

The chain joins TRBV5-1 to TRBJ2-5, with D possibly being TRBD1 (5 bases). Trimming pared 3 bases from V and 0 bases from J, leaving 6 bases between. Germline V gives CDR1 SGHRS, CDR2 YFSETQ. The CDR3 is 13 amino acids. The CDR3 region has the DNA TGCGCCAGCAGCTCGGACAACCAAGAGACCCAGTACTTC. Translating it yields CASSSDNQETQYF.

This clone is labeled medium-sized (0.01 to 0.1%). This chain joins TRBV4-1 and TRBJ2-7; TRBD2 might be the D (6 bases). CDR3 length: 14 amino acids. Germline CDR1 reads MGHRA; CDR2 reads YSYEKL. V gave up 3 bases and J gave up 0 bases, with 9 bases separating them. This CDR3 is CASSQGEASYEQYF. DNA of the CDR3: TGCGCCAGCAGCCAGGGGGAGGCCTCCTACGAGCAGTACTTC.

The genes are TRBV7-3 and TRBJ1-4, with 7 nucleotides matching TRBD1. Trimming removed 5 bases from V and 4 bases from J; junction bases left unmatched: 7. This CDR3 spans 15 amino acids. The germline gives CDR1 SGHTA, CDR2 FQGTGA. CDR3 DNA: TGTGCCAGCAGCGCCTCAGGGGGAGTTAATGAAAAACTGTTTTTT. This translates into CASSASGGVNEKLFF. Full variable domain (remainder filled in from reference TRBV7-3 and TRBJ1-4): GAGVSQTPSNKVTEKGKYVELRCDPISGHTALYWYRQSLGQGPEFLIYFQGTGAADDSGLPNDRFFAVRPEGSVSTLKIQRTERGDSAVYLCASSASGGVNEKLFFGSGTQLSVL.

This clone was seen just once. The rearrangement uses TRBV12-2 and TRBJ1-4; whether TRBD1, the table's D call, matches the DNA was not checked. TRBV12-2 is marked as a pseudogene. CDR3 size: 15 residues. This CDR3 reads CASRLAGTGGAGDFF. CDR3 bases: TGTGCAAGTCGCTTAGCCGGGACAGGGGGCGCGGGAGATTTTTTT.

The chain carries TRBV4-2 and TRBJ2-7; tentative D call: TRBD2 (5 bases). This CDR3 is built from 15 residues. Trimming cost V 6 bases and J 2 bases, with 17 bases left between them. CDR1 and CDR2 from the germline V gene are LGHNA and YNFKEQ. In DNA, the CDR3 is TGTGCCAGCAGAGTGTCCCGGGGTGGGACCTACGAGCAGTACTTC. It translates to CASRVSRGGTYEQYF.

This clone occurred once. This chain joins TRBV6-5 and TRBJ1-3, with a weak D call TRBD1 (5 bases). The V and J ends lost 6 bases and 0 bases respectively, with 9 bases between them. Germline CDR1 MNHEY, CDR2 SVGAGI. The CDR3 is 14 amino acids. CDR3 residues: CASSGALSGNTIYF. The CDR3 DNA reads TGTGCCAGCAGCGGGGCCCTCTCTGGAAACACCATATATTTT.

The rearrangement joins TRBV7-2 to TRBJ2-7, with TRBD2 as a possible D gene (5 bases). Germline-derived CDR1 and CDR2 are SGHTA and FQGNSA. Trimming removed 0 bases at V and 4 bases at J, with 16 bases between. The CDR3 sequence is 16 residues long. CDR3 loop: CASSLASTGLRYEQYF. In nucleotides, the CDR3 is TGTGCCAGCAGCTTAGCGTCAACGGGATTGCGGTACGAGCAGTACTTC.

The DNA of the CDR3 is TGTGCCACCACGGAGTTGTCCTCCTACAATGAGCAGTTCTTC. Translation: CATTELSSYNEQFF. The chain is built from TRBV2 and TRBJ2-1; D ambiguous. V lost 10 bases to trimming and J lost 0 bases, with 13 bases between them. This CDR3 region has 14 residues. CDR1 SNHLY and CDR2 FYNNEI come from the germline V gene.

The gene calls are TRBV20-1 and TRBJ2-7, with D uncertain. The CDR3 has 11 residues. Germline values: CDR1 DFQATT, CDR2 SNEGSKA (reference sequence). V lost 8 bases to trimming and J lost 4 bases, with 12 bases between them. The CDR3 DNA sequence: TGCAGTCTTTTGAGGAAGTACGAGCAGTACTTC. Amino acid sequence: CSLLRKYEQYF.

The genes are TRBV7-3 and TRBJ1-2, with 7 bases aligning to TRBD1. The germline V gene encodes CDR1 SGHTA and CDR2 FQGTGA. With V trimmed by 5 bases and J by 5 bases, 5 bases remained unmatched. The CDR3 has 13 amino acids. CDR3 coding DNA: TGTGCCAGCAGCCCCGGGACAGAATATGGCTACACCTTC. Its protein product is CASSPGTEYGYTF.

The chain recombines TRBV29-1 with TRBJ2-5, with TRBD2 as a possible D gene (7 bases). CDR1 and CDR2 from the germline V gene are SQVTM and ANQGSEA. The CDR3 sequence is 13 residues long. Deletions cut 4 bases from V and 4 bases from J, with 13 bases between. In nucleotides, the CDR3 is TGCAGCGTTGTGGGGGGGCCCCGAGAGACCCAGTACTTC. This codes for CSVVGGPRETQYF.

V usage is TRBV9 and J usage is TRBJ1-1; TRBD1 agrees at 10 bases. The CDR3 has 16 residues. Looked up from germline, CDR1 is SGDLS and CDR2 is YYNGEE. V lost 5 bases, J lost 4 bases, and 11 bases stayed unmatched. For the CDR3, the DNA is TGTGCCAGCAGTTCAACTTGGGGGACAGGGGTCACTGAAGCTTTCTTT. The encoded protein is CASSSTWGTGVTEAFF.